This is a list of T cell receptor beta chains from one sample in a study of blood T cell repertoires in COVID-19. Method: immunoSEQ multiplex PCR; TCRdb's copy keeps in-frame clones and lacks some. The sample shows 73,000 or so clones, around 92% of them seen only once. Sequencing used peripheral blood. The receptors originated from a human donor with active COVID-19. The donor label of this sample is uncertain. Both conserved end residues are part of each CDR3. D genes are given only for firm matches. Rows may omit the clone size; those that give it use once, few, many or a size class.

V gene: TRBV5-4; clone size: -; D gene: TRBD2; J gene: TRBJ2-3; CDR3 DNA: TGTGCCAGCAGCTTGGCGGGAGGGCCTGCGGATACGCAGTATTTT; CDR3 protein: CASSLAGGPADTQYF
V gene: TRBV6-5; clone size: -; D gene: TRBD2; J gene: TRBJ2-7; CDR3 DNA: TGTGCCAGCAGTCCCTCCGGGAGGAGCTCCTACGAGCAGTACTTC; CDR3 protein: CASSPSGRSSYEQYF
V gene: TRBV18; clone size: -; D gene: -; J gene: TRBJ2-7; CDR3 DNA: TGTGCCAGCTCACCGCTAGGTTACGAGCAGTACTTC; CDR3 protein: CASSPLGYEQYF
V gene: TRBV4-1; clone size: once; D gene: TRBD2; J gene: TRBJ2-1; CDR3 DNA: TGCGCCAGCAGCCAAGATGGGAGCGGGGCCTACAATGAGCAGTTCTTC; CDR3 protein: CASSQDGSGAYNEQFF
V gene: TRBV18; clone size: -; D gene: TRBD1; J gene: TRBJ2-7; CDR3 DNA: TGTGCCAGCTCACCCGACAGGGCCTACGAGCAGTACTTC; CDR3 protein: CASSPDRAYEQYF
V gene: TRBV28; clone size: -; D gene: -; J gene: TRBJ1-3; CDR3 DNA: TGTGCCAGCAGTTCCCCTTCTTACTCTGGAAACACCATATATTTT; CDR3 protein: CASSSPSYSGNTIYF
V gene: TRBV18; clone size: -; D gene: TRBD1; J gene: TRBJ2-5; CDR3 DNA: TGTGCCAGCTCACCTAGGACAGGGTTACAGGAGACCCAGTACTTC; CDR3 protein: CASSPRTGLQETQYF
V gene: TRBV28; clone size: -; D gene: TRBD1; J gene: TRBJ2-2; CDR3 DNA: TGTGCCAGCAGCACCCCGGGACAGGGGGCTGTCACCGGGGAGCTGTTTTTT; CDR3 protein: CASSTPGQGAVTGELFF
V gene: TRBV6-5; clone size: -; D gene: -; J gene: TRBJ2-1; CDR3 DNA: TGTGCCAGCAGTTATCTGGCCGCCTACAATGAGCAGTTCTTC; CDR3 protein: CASSYLAAYNEQFF
V gene: TRBV4-1; clone size: -; D gene: -; J gene: TRBJ2-2; CDR3 DNA: TGCGCCAGCAGCCAAGAGCTTAGCTTGAACACCGGGGAGCTGTTTTTT; CDR3 protein: CASSQELSLNTGELFF
V gene: TRBV4-3; clone size: -; D gene: TRBD1; J gene: TRBJ2-7; CDR3 DNA: TGCGCCAGCAGCCGCGGACAGGGGGCTTTTGACGAGCAGTACTTC; CDR3 protein: CASSRGQGAFDEQYF
V gene: TRBV27; clone size: -; D gene: -; J gene: TRBJ1-2; CDR3 DNA: TGTGCCAGCAGTTTGGGTGGACGGGGAGAATTCTATGGCTACACCTTC; CDR3 protein: CASSLGGRGEFYGYTF
V gene: TRBV28; clone size: -; D gene: -; J gene: TRBJ2-1; CDR3 DNA: TGTGCCAGCAACAATTACAATGAGCAGTTCTTC; CDR3 protein: CASNNYNEQFF
V gene: TRBV19; clone size: -; D gene: -; J gene: TRBJ2-1; CDR3 DNA: TGTGCCAGTAACCGAGGTAGCTCCTACAATGAGCAGTTCTTC; CDR3 protein: CASNRGSSYNEQFF
V gene: TRBV11-3; clone size: -; D gene: -; J gene: TRBJ2-7; CDR3 DNA: TGTGCCAGCAGCCACGGGTCAGAGTACGAGCAGTACTTC; CDR3 protein: CASSHGSEYEQYF
V gene: TRBV6-1; clone size: -; D gene: TRBD2; J gene: TRBJ2-4; CDR3 DNA: TGTGCCAGCAGTGAAGCGCGGGGGGGAGCTCCGGGCATTCAGTACTTC; CDR3 protein: CASSEARGGAPGIQYF
V gene: TRBV3-1/TRBV3-2; clone size: -; D gene: -; J gene: TRBJ2-1; CDR3 DNA: TGTGCCAGCAGCCAATCAGGGAATGAGCAGTTCTTC; CDR3 protein: CASSQSGNEQFF
V gene: TRBV24-1; clone size: -; D gene: TRBD2; J gene: TRBJ2-3; CDR3 DNA: TGTGCCACCAGTGGACTAGCGGAGGGGGATACGCAGTATTTT; CDR3 protein: CATSGLAEGDTQYF
V gene: TRBV7-2; clone size: once; D gene: TRBD1; J gene: TRBJ2-7; CDR3 DNA: TGTGCCAGCAGAGTTAGGACAGGGACCTACGAGCAGTACTTC; CDR3 protein: CASRVRTGTYEQYF
V gene: TRBV24-1; clone size: -; D gene: -; J gene: TRBJ2-5; CDR3 DNA: TGTGCCACCAGTGACGTCACAGGGCTAGAGACCCAGTACTTC; CDR3 protein: CATSDVTGLETQYF
V gene: TRBV19; clone size: -; D gene: TRBD1; J gene: TRBJ1-1; CDR3 DNA: TGTGCCAGTACCACACTACAGGGGTTACCTGAAGCTTTCTTT; CDR3 protein: CASTTLQGLPEAFF
V gene: TRBV7-8; clone size: -; D gene: TRBD2; J gene: TRBJ2-7; CDR3 DNA: TGTGCCAGCACGGGACTAGCTTCACCTCCCTTTAATTACGAGCAGTACTTC; CDR3 protein: CASTGLASPPFNYEQYF
V gene: TRBV11-2; clone size: few; D gene: -; J gene: TRBJ1-5; CDR3 DNA: TGTGCCAGCAGCTTAGTTGGAGGGTCGCAGCCCCAGCATTTT; CDR3 protein: CASSLVGGSQPQHF
V gene: TRBV28; clone size: -; D gene: -; J gene: TRBJ1-5; CDR3 DNA: TGTGCCAGCAGTTCATCAGGACAGCAGTATAGCAATCAGCCCCAGCATTTT; CDR3 protein: CASSSSGQQYSNQPQHF
V gene: TRBV4-3; clone size: -; D gene: -; J gene: TRBJ2-4; CDR3 DNA: TGCGCCAGCAGCCAAGTCCCAGAAAACATTCAGTACTTC; CDR3 protein: CASSQVPENIQYF
V gene: TRBV6-5; clone size: once; D gene: -; J gene: TRBJ2-5; CDR3 DNA: TGTGCCAGCAGAGGGACAGCGGGCGGGGAGACCCAGTACTTC; CDR3 protein: CASRGTAGGETQYF
V gene: TRBV7-8; clone size: -; D gene: -; J gene: TRBJ2-7; CDR3 DNA: TGTGCCAGCAGCTCCTCCCAGTTCCACGAGCAGTACTTC; CDR3 protein: CASSSSQFHEQYF
V gene: TRBV28; clone size: -; D gene: -; J gene: TRBJ1-6; CDR3 DNA: TGTGCCAGCGTGGGGGGTCTCCCCTATAATTCACCCCTCCACTTT; CDR3 protein: CASVGGLPYNSPLHF
V gene: TRBV28; clone size: -; D gene: -; J gene: TRBJ1-4; CDR3 DNA: TGTGCCAGCAAAGGACAGAATGAAAAACTGTTTTTT; CDR3 protein: CASKGQNEKLFF
V gene: TRBV5-1; clone size: once; D gene: TRBD1; J gene: TRBJ1-1; CDR3 DNA: TGCGCCAGCATCCCGGCAGGGGGCACTGAAGCTTTCTTT; CDR3 protein: CASIPAGGTEAFF
V gene: TRBV19; clone size: -; D gene: TRBD2; J gene: TRBJ2-7; CDR3 DNA: TGTGCCAGTAGTATAATGACTAGCGGGAGCGAGCAGTACTTC; CDR3 protein: CASSIMTSGSEQYF
V gene: TRBV30; clone size: -; D gene: -; J gene: TRBJ1-3; CDR3 DNA: TGTGCCTGGAGTGTACGAGAGTTAGGAAACACCATATATTTT; CDR3 protein: CAWSVRELGNTIYF
V gene: TRBV28; clone size: once; D gene: -; J gene: TRBJ2-7; CDR3 DNA: TGTGCCAGCAGGGGGGACTCCGAGCAGTACTTC; CDR3 protein: CASRGDSEQYF
V gene: TRBV9; clone size: few; D gene: -; J gene: TRBJ2-3; CDR3 DNA: TGTGCCAGCAGCGTAAGGACTAACCCCCCAGATACGCAGTATTTT; CDR3 protein: CASSVRTNPPDTQYF
V gene: TRBV12-3/TRBV12-4; clone size: -; D gene: -; J gene: TRBJ1-3; CDR3 DNA: TGTGCCAGCAGTTTACGGGGGGGAAACACCATATATTTT; CDR3 protein: CASSLRGGNTIYF
V gene: TRBV2; clone size: -; D gene: TRBD1; J gene: TRBJ1-5; CDR3 DNA: TGTGCCAGCAGCCGAGGGACAGGGGGTAGGAGCAATCAGCCCCAGCATTTT; CDR3 protein: CASSRGTGGRSNQPQHF
V gene: TRBV28; clone size: -; D gene: -; J gene: TRBJ1-6; CDR3 DNA: TGTGCCAGCAAACAGGGAGATTCACCCCTCCACTTT; CDR3 protein: CASKQGDSPLHF
V gene: TRBV24-1; clone size: -; D gene: -; J gene: TRBJ2-2; CDR3 DNA: TGTGCCACCTCTACCAGACAGGTCTGGAACACCGGGGAGCTGTTTTTT; CDR3 protein: CATSTRQVWNTGELFF
V gene: TRBV5-1; clone size: -; D gene: -; J gene: TRBJ1-1; CDR3 DNA: TGCGCCAGCAGCAAGAATGACAGGCAAGGAGGCCCTGAAGCTTTCTTT; CDR3 protein: CASSKNDRQGGPEAFF
V gene: TRBV7-2; clone size: -; D gene: TRBD1; J gene: TRBJ1-2; CDR3 DNA: TGTGCCAGCAGCTTCTCGCAGGGGGCTCTTCAGGGCTACACCTTC; CDR3 protein: CASSFSQGALQGYTF
V gene: TRBV6-6; clone size: -; D gene: -; J gene: TRBJ2-5; CDR3 DNA: TGTGCCAGCATAGGGGGAGGGGGGGAGACCCAGTACTTC; CDR3 protein: CASIGGGGETQYF
V gene: TRBV2; clone size: -; D gene: TRBD2; J gene: TRBJ2-3; CDR3 DNA: TGTGCCACCGGCCCGAGCGGGAGAATATCCACAGATACGCAGTATTTT; CDR3 protein: CATGPSGRISTDTQYF
V gene: TRBV24-1; clone size: few; D gene: -; J gene: TRBJ2-5; CDR3 DNA: TGTGCCACCAGTGGAGTAGGCCAGGGGGGGACCCAGTACTTC; CDR3 protein: CATSGVGQGGTQYF
V gene: TRBV15; clone size: -; D gene: TRBD1; J gene: TRBJ2-5; CDR3 DNA: TGTGCCACCAGCAGGGGTAACAGGGGGGAGACCCAGTACTTC; CDR3 protein: CATSRGNRGETQYF
V gene: TRBV28; clone size: once; D gene: -; J gene: TRBJ2-7; CDR3 DNA: TGTGCCAGCAGTGGGGGGGGCTCCTTTCACGAGCAGTACTTC; CDR3 protein: CASSGGGSFHEQYF
V gene: TRBV6-5; clone size: -; D gene: TRBD1; J gene: TRBJ2-3; CDR3 DNA: TGTGCCAGCAGTCGTGACAGGGGGGGAGATACGCAGTATTTT; CDR3 protein: CASSRDRGGDTQYF
V gene: TRBV3-1/TRBV3-2; clone size: once; D gene: -; J gene: TRBJ1-2; CDR3 DNA: TGTGCCAGCAGCCTAAGGGAGGGAGATGGCTACACCTTC; CDR3 protein: CASSLREGDGYTF
V gene: TRBV27; clone size: -; D gene: -; J gene: TRBJ1-1; CDR3 DNA: TGTGCCAGCACCGAATTCGGACAGCCTCTTAATGAAGCTTTCTTT; CDR3 protein: CASTEFGQPLNEAFF
V gene: TRBV24-1; clone size: -; D gene: TRBD1; J gene: TRBJ2-2; CDR3 DNA: TGTGCCACCAGTGATGGCCCAGGGACAGGCACCGGGGAGCTGTTTTTT; CDR3 protein: CATSDGPGTGTGELFF